This passage covers 15 T cell receptor beta chains from one sample sequenced in a study of cytomegalovirus exposure and HLA in healthy donors. The primer mix had 60 Vbeta and 13 Jbeta primers. The assay was immunoSEQ multiplex PCR, and TCRdb's table has in-frame clones only and misses some. The data include 50,000 or so clones; the top ten clones carry 26%. Sequenced sample: PBMCs. The receptors come from a man aged 40-49 years in good health and CMV-seropositive.

This clone is called medium-sized based on its frequency. The V and J genes are TRBV9 and TRBJ1-1, with D unresolved. The CDR3 loop spans 13 amino acids. Looked up from germline, CDR1 is SGDLS and CDR2 is YYNGEE. V lost 6 bases to trimming and J lost 5 bases, with 14 bases between them. The CDR3 protein is CASTGPTGTEAFF. CDR3 coding DNA: TGTGCCAGCACAGGCCCCACGGGGACTGAAGCTTTCTTT.

The rearrangement links TRBV7-9 to TRBJ2-7; 9 nucleotides match TRBD2. The CDR3 runs 17 residues. After removal of 7 bases from V and 0 bases from J, the junction contained 13 bases not matched to a gene. CDR1 is SEHNR and CDR2 is FQNEAQ in the germline V gene (reference sequence). The CDR3 DNA is TGTGCCAGCAACCCGACCCCCCCTAGCGGGGCCTCCTACGAGCAGTACTTC. Translating gives CASNPTPPSGASYEQYF.

The chain carries TRBV7-9 and TRBJ1-5; the D gene is possibly TRBD1 (5 bases). V lost 1 base, J lost 0 bases, and 7 bases lay in between. This CDR3 is 15 amino acids long. The germline V gene has CDR1 SEHNR and CDR2 FQNEAQ (reference sequence). CDR3 in amino acids: CASSLGQNSNQPQHF. The CDR3 DNA sequence: TGTGCCAGCAGCTTAGGACAGAATAGCAATCAGCCCCAGCATTTT.

The V gene is TRBV7-3, the J gene TRBJ2-5; 9 bases align to TRBD2. The CDR3 spans 15 residues. CDR1 is SGHTA, CDR2 FQGTGA, per germline. V was pared by 2 bases and J by 4 bases, with 5 bases of the junction left unmatched. CDR3 DNA: TGTGCCAGCAGCTTAGCGGGGGGGCCGGGAGAGACCCAGTACTTC. Translating gives CASSLAGGPGETQYF.

V usage is TRBV18 and J usage is TRBJ1-6; TRBD1 aligns across 9 bases. From germline, CDR1 is KGHSH and CDR2 LQKENI. There are 17 residues in the CDR3. Unmatched junction bases numbered 5, after V lost 4 bases and J lost 1 base. The CDR3 nucleotides are TGTGCCAGCTCACGGGACAGGGTATTTTCCTATAATTCACCCCTCCACTTT. This encodes CASSRDRVFSYNSPLHF.

This chain connects TRBV7-9 to TRBJ2-3; 10 bases match TRBD2. With V trimmed by 5 bases and J by 4 bases, 6 bases remained unmatched. CDR1 is SEHNR, CDR2 FQNEAQ, per germline (reference sequence). This CDR3 has 15 amino acids. For the CDR3, the DNA is TGTGCCAGCAGCAGGCTAGCGGGAGTCGCAGATACGCAGTATTTT. Translation: CASSRLAGVADTQYF.

This rearrangement joins TRBV6-6 to TRBJ2-3, with D perhaps TRBD1 (6 bases). With 8 bases removed from V and 5 bases from J, the gap between germline ends came to 20 bases. The CDR3 contains 15 residues. Germline CDR1 reads MNHNY; CDR2 reads SVGAGI (reference sequence). The CDR3, as DNA: TGTGCCAGCCTCACCGGGACATCGAGAGGAGATACGCAGTATTTT. Protein: CASLTGTSRGDTQYF.

The J gene is TRBJ2-1, the V gene TRBV28, with a tentative D call TRBD2 (6 bases). V dropped 2 bases and J dropped 7 bases, with 21 bases sitting between them. There are 17 residues in the CDR3. Looked up from germline, CDR1 is MDHEN and CDR2 is SYDVKM. The CDR3 sequence: CASSLRRGEGRWNEQFF. The DNA for the CDR3 is TGTGCCAGCAGTTTACGGCGGGGTGAAGGGAGGTGGAATGAGCAGTTCTTC.

The chain links TRBV6-1 to TRBJ1-2; 9 positions match TRBD1. V trimming: 4 bases; J trimming: 5 bases; junction bases outside the gene matches: 11. The CDR3 extends over 16 amino acids. Germline V CDR1 and CDR2: MNHNS, SASEGT. The CDR3 DNA follows: TGTGCCAGCAGTGTTGCCGGGACAGGGCTTGCATATGGCTACACCTTC. This sequence encodes CASSVAGTGLAYGYTF.

The chain carries TRBV27 and TRBJ2-7; maybe TRBD1 (6 bases). Trimming cost V 6 bases and J 3 bases, with 15 bases left between them. Germline assignment: CDR1 MNHEY and CDR2 SMNVEV (reference sequence). The CDR3 is 14 amino acids. The CDR3 here is CASSRDTSNYEQYF. Written as DNA, the CDR3 is TGTGCCAGCAGCAGGGACACATCTAACTACGAGCAGTACTTC.

The chain uses TRBV6-1 and TRBJ2-7, with D possibly being TRBD2 (7 bases). The CDR3 has 14 residues. V lost 4 bases and J 7 bases, leaving 17 bases between the germline ends. Germline CDR1 reads MNHNS; CDR2 reads SASEGT. This chain's CDR3 is CASSGGGSTGEQYF. In nucleotides, the CDR3 is TGTGCCAGCAGTGGGGGCGGGAGCACAGGGGAGCAGTACTTC.

The V gene is TRBV30, the J gene TRBJ1-2, with 9 bases lining up with TRBD1. Germline V gene lookup returns CDR1 GTSNPN and CDR2 SVGIG (reference sequence). The V segment lost 2 bases and the J segment 7 bases; nucleotides outside the gene matches: 5. This CDR3 has 13 amino acids. CDR3 in amino acids: CAWSPGTGLGYTF. Here the CDR3 DNA reads TGTGCCTGGAGTCCCGGGACAGGGCTTGGCTACACCTTC.

V and J are TRBV10-1 and TRBJ2-7; D may be TRBD2 (6 bases). CDR1 and CDR2 from the germline V gene are WNHNN and SYGVQD (reference sequence). V dropped 8 bases and J dropped 0 bases, with 8 bases sitting between them. CDR3 length equals 12 residues. CDR3 bases: TGCGCCAGCGGACTAAGCTCCTACGAGCAGTACTTC. This translates into CASGLSSYEQYF.

V is TRBV7-3 and J is TRBJ2-6; TRBD1 agrees at 7 bases. Losses at the gene ends were 6 bases for V and 2 bases for J; bases not matched to a gene: 4. Per germline, CDR1 SGHTA and CDR2 FQGTGA. There are 15 residues in the CDR3. CDR3 in amino acids: CASSPTGTGANVLTF. CDR3 DNA: TGTGCCAGCAGTCCGACAGGGACTGGGGCCAACGTCCTGACTTTC.

V is TRBV11-1 and J is TRBJ1-2, with no clear D. The germline V gene encodes CDR1 SGHAT and CDR2 FQDESV (reference sequence). This CDR3 spans 11 amino acids. V gave up 3 bases and J gave up 8 bases, with 7 bases separating them. CDR3 in DNA: TGTGCCAGCAGCTTTCGGGGAGGCTACACCTTC. It translates to CASSFRGGYTF.